The entry below describes one TCR beta chain. This record comes from a study of blood T cell repertoires in COVID-19. About the research overall: Material from acute and convalescent COVID-19 was sourced from the United States, Italy and Spain.

As originally analysed: Quantification of nucleated cells was approximated via reference gene primer amplification. TCRdb's copy holds only in-frame clones and misses some; the assay was immunoSEQ multiplex PCR. From that table come the V and J calls and clone size; the DNA was used to work out D and trimming. The data hold 40,000 to 55,000 clones, with 75% to 85% observed a single time. CDR1 and CDR2 (germline): SGHRS, YFSETQ. V lost 1 base and J lost 8; bases outside the gene matches: 6. The CDR3 contains 14 residues. J is TRBJ2-1 and V is TRBV5-1; 7 bases fit TRBD1. The sequenced sample consisted of peripheral blood. This clonotype was obtained from a human donor in a cohort sampled during active COVID-19. CDR3 nucleotide sequence: TGCGCCAGCAGCTTGACAGGGGCGGGCGATGAGCAGTTCTTC. Translating gives CASSLTGAGDEQFF.